This TCR beta chain was profiled in a study of identical twins. Broader study findings: In beta out-of-frame sequences, the excess sharing between twins was weaker.

TCRdb reprocessed the 5' RACE reads via MiXCR and lists one record per CDR3 protein. Of hundreds of thousands of distinct CDR3 sequences listed, 8.5% to 9.5% are singletons. The CDR3 runs to 14 residues. Germline V gives CDR1 DFQATT, CDR2 SNEGSKA (reference sequence). The J segment lost 3 bases and the V segment lost 3 bases, leaving 4 bases of the junction unmatched. This clonotype has at least ten counts. Antigen unknown. The sample also formed part of further work on yellow fever vaccine responses in identical twins. That study adds: Twins' vaccine T cell response reportedly seemed partly convergent, partly personalized.

The sequence was collected from a woman aged 18 to 35 in good health. The chain carries TRBV20-1 and TRBJ2-3; 9 bases fit TRBD2. Material: PBMCs. The CDR3: CSASLREGTDTQYF. The CDR3 bases are TGCAGTGCTAGTCTGCGGGAGGGAACAGATACGCAGTATTTT.